This TCR beta chain was identified in a study of blood T cells in healthy people across ages (dated by TCRdb to between 2015 and 2017). The study in broad terms: In model experiments, roughly one uniquely barcoded TCR beta cDNA molecule per two T cells was captured by template switching. Age-related changes in TCR beta repertoire diversity were measured in the study by deep sequencing normalized with unique cDNA molecular identifiers. The donors were divided into four age groups: young (average roughly 17 years), middle-aged (over 35), aged (62) and long-lived (about 80). To avoid experimental bias, donors of different ages were randomly spread across the sequencing lanes. The study analyzed two additional independent replicas of 1 million unique cDNA reads from the same blood draw for two donors, one aged 18 to 29 and one aged 80 or older. Broader findings and caveats from the paper: Observed TCR beta diversity per million T cells fell roughly linearly with age, and a significant reduction was already apparent by age approximately 41. The percentage of naive T cells measured by flow cytometry correlated strongly with observed TCR beta diversity. Total diversity estimates from one million sequenced T cells were considered lower bounds and underestimates. Because profiling used bulk unsorted PBMCs, naive and antigen-experienced compartments could not be compared conclusively. Donor CMV infection status was unknown, potentially confounding age-related changes in expanded clonotypes. Compared with the aged group, the long-lived group had more naive CD4+ T cells, fewer expanded clones and increased TCR diversity, suggesting age selection.

From the germline V gene, CDR1 is LGHNA and CDR2 is YNFKEQ. Taken from cysteine to phenylalanine, the CDR3 has 11 residues. The CDR3 DNA has 33 bases and is translated from base 1. Systemically healthy Caucasian individuals from Russia, around 39 in total and aged roughly 6 to 100 years, were included as donors. About 9.1 milliliters of peripheral blood were collected from each donor into EDTA-treated Vacutainer tubes. PBMCs were isolated by Ficoll-Paque density-gradient centrifugation, with at least 7 million obtained per sample. Total RNA was extracted from PBMCs with Trizol reagent, with at least 5 micrograms obtained per sample. For every donor, an aliquot of PBMCs went through flow cytometry to measure the percentages of naive CD45RAhigh/CD27high T cells. In the case of this clonotype: There is no known antigen for this receptor. Germline is not matched at one junction end, which may reflect a read error.

The library came from 5' RACE. Sequencer: Illumina HiSeq 2500. A second about 7 to 12 cycle PCR used a sample-barcoded 5' primer and a J-beta primer mix. A template-switch 5' adaptor carrying 12 random nucleotides introduced a unique molecular identifier onto each TCR beta cDNA molecule. At least 2.5 million CDR3-containing paired-end reads were obtained from each sample. All of the RNA was converted into first-strand cDNA using the Mint cDNA synthesis kit, with a TRBC-specific oligonucleotide serving as the primer. Following uracil-DNA glycosylase treatment, all cDNA underwent a first 18-cycle PCR with the universal primers M1SS and BC2_uni_R. On the study's bioinformatics: For normalization, 1 million high-quality reads were randomly selected from each sample, with every read carrying a distinct molecular identifier. Instead of being binned into consensus sequences, reads with shared molecular identifiers were discarded. CDR3 identification, clonotype clustering and error correction used MiTCR with a Q25 quality threshold and the strictest error-elimination algorithm. Lower-bound total TCR beta diversity was estimated with a nonparametric unseen species model using Euler transformation. TCRdb's own reprocessing of the public reads used fastp at Q25 and MiXCR and kept productive beta chains. CDR3 protein duplicates are merged, each entry listing the most common genes and DNA. V and J calls and clone size were set by TCRdb, not the authors. The sample has about 1,500,000 distinct CDR3 sequences on record, approximately 30% of them singletons. The ten biggest clones cover approximately 7.7% of the sample.

This receptor was obtained from a woman between 25 and 40 years old in good health. The rearrangement combines TRBV4-2 with TRBJ2-1; confidence is insufficient to name the D gene. The sequencing input was blood. The bases are TGTGCCAGCAGCCAAGGTGGGGTGGAGCTCTTC. This sequence encodes CASSQGGVELF.